What follows are 10 T cell receptor beta chains derived from one specimen sequenced in a study of T cell repertoires in cytomegalovirus infection. TCRdb reprocessed the reads via MiXCR and lists one record per CDR3 protein. In the table there are 310,000 or so distinct CDR3 sequences, roughly 23% of which are singletons. The material sequenced was PBMCs. The receptors originated from a human donor in good health (CMV status not recorded). Some clones in this sample may be carry-over from other donors' samples.

V and J are TRBV10-3 and TRBJ2-4; D not resolved. V was pared by 0 bases and J by 0 bases, with 15 bases between. CDR3 length: 18 amino acids. Germline loops: CDR1 ENHRY, CDR2 SYGVKD. In DNA form, the CDR3 reads TGTGCCATCAGTGAGTCGTGGGCGTTCTTATTAGCCAAAAACATTCAGTACTTC. As protein: CAISESWAFLLAKNIQYF.

This chain uses TRBV6-4 with TRBJ2-1, with 14 bases matching TRBD2. The CDR3 runs to 15 residues. In germline, CDR1 is MRHNA, CDR2 SNTAGT. After removal of 6 bases from V and 9 bases from J, the junction contained 7 bases not matched to a gene. The DNA for the CDR3 is TGTGCCAGCAGAAGACTAGCGGGGGGGTACGGTGAGCAGTTCTTC. It encodes CASRRLAGGYGEQFF.

V and J are TRBV6-1 and TRBJ2-3, with TRBD2 matching over 10 bases. Germline V lookup: CDR1 MNHNS, CDR2 SASEGT. With 4 bases clipped from V and 6 bases from J, the junction kept 16 bases outside the gene matches. The CDR3 sequence is 18 residues long. CDR3 loop: CASSGPTAGGPWGDTQYF. In nucleotides, the CDR3 is TGTGCCAGCAGTGGCCCGACAGCGGGAGGGCCTTGGGGGGATACGCAGTATTTT.

This clonotype was seen at least ten times. The chain links TRBV7-2 to TRBJ1-1; D is ambiguous. The germline V gene encodes CDR1 SGHTA and CDR2 FQGNSA. This CDR3 comprises 13 residues. With 0 bases removed from V and 8 bases from J, the gap between germline ends came to 10 bases. The CDR3 is CASSLANGYEAFF. CDR3 nucleotides: TGTGCCAGCAGCTTAGCGAACGGCTACGAAGCTTTCTTT.

The V gene is TRBV20-1, the J gene TRBJ2-7, with TRBD2 as a possible D gene (6 bases). CDR1 is DFQATT, CDR2 SNEGSKA, per germline (reference sequence). The CDR3 runs 14 residues. V lost 6 bases, J lost 7 bases, and 22 bases lay in between. The CDR3 nucleotides are TGCAGTGCCACCGGAGGACTTGTCGGGGGAGAGCAGTACTTC. Translation: CSATGGLVGGEQYF.

Ten or more counts support this clonotype. The chain combines TRBV7-9 with TRBJ2-7; TRBD1 is a possible D gene (5 bases). The CDR3 runs 16 residues. CDR1 SEHNR and CDR2 FQNEAQ come from the germline V gene (reference sequence). Deletions cut 4 bases from V and 6 bases from J, with 22 bases between. This CDR3 is CASSSIFAGKNLEQYF. CDR3 nucleotide sequence: TGTGCCAGCAGCTCAATTTTCGCAGGGAAGAACCTCGAGCAGTACTTC. Full variable domain (outside the CDR3, taken from reference TRBV7-9 and TRBJ2-7): DTGVSQNPRHKITKRGQNVTFRCDPISEHNRLYWYRQTLGQGPEFLTYFQNEAQLEKSRLLSDRFSAERPKGSFSTLEIQRTEQGDSAMYLCASSSIFAGKNLEQYFGPGTRLTVT.

The chain employs TRBV29-1 and TRBJ1-1; D may be TRBD1 (5 bases). CDR3 size: 12 residues. Trimming took off 6 bases at V and 1 base at J, with 9 bases between the two ends. The germline CDR1 and CDR2 sequences are SQVTM and ANQGSEA. The CDR3 reads CSVAGGNTEAFF. CDR3 sequence (DNA): TGCAGCGTGGCGGGGGGGAACACTGAAGCTTTCTTT.

This clonotype was found once. The V call is TRBV19, the J call TRBJ1-2; 7 bases match TRBD1. CDR1 LNHDA and CDR2 SQIVND come from the germline V gene (reference sequence). There are 14 residues in the CDR3. The V and J ends lost 5 bases and 7 bases, in that order; junction bases with no gene match: 10. DNA for the CDR3: TGTGCCAGTAGTCTACGAGGAGGGGGCGTTGGCTACACCTTC. Translated: CASSLRGGGVGYTF.

The V gene is TRBV30, the J gene TRBJ2-7; 10 nucleotides align to TRBD2. Germline V gene lookup returns CDR1 GTSNPN and CDR2 SVGIG (reference sequence). The CDR3 runs to 14 residues. Trimming at V came to 4 bases and at J to 6 bases, leaving 9 bases not matched to a gene. CDR3: CAWNRASGRTEQYF. The CDR3 DNA follows: TGTGCCTGGAACCGGGCTAGCGGGAGAACCGAGCAGTACTTC. Variable domain in full (rest from reference TRBV30 and TRBJ2-7): SQTIHQWPATLVQPVGSPLSLECTVEGTSNPNLYWYRQAAGRGLQLLFYSVGIGQISSEVPQNLSASRPQDRQFILSSKKLLLSDSGFYLCAWNRASGRTEQYFGPGTRLTVT.

This chain connects TRBV15 to TRBJ2-7; 8 nucleotides match TRBD2. The V segment lost 9 bases and the J segment 6 bases; nucleotides outside the gene matches: 13. The V gene's germline CDR1 is LNHNV and CDR2 YYDKDF (reference sequence). The CDR3 is 14 residues long. This CDR3 is CATSLAGGPGEQYF. Here the CDR3 DNA reads TGTGCCACTAGTCTAGCGGGTGGCCCGGGCGAGCAGTACTTC.